The 31 T cell receptor beta chains presented below share a single source sample, sequenced in a study of PD-L1 blockade in urothelial cancer. Here immunoSEQ multiplex PCR was the method, and the copy in TCRdb shows in-frame clones only, minus some. The sample lists about 47,000 clones, roughly 80% seen once, with under 2% in the top ten. The time point denotes: pretreatment peripheral blood. The sample consisted of PBMCs, taken around atezolizumab (anti-PD-L1) treatment. The receptors originated from a man aged 45 to 65 with urothelial cancer.

The chain combines TRBV25-1 with TRBJ1-2; 8 bases match TRBD1. This CDR3 is built from 14 residues. CDR1 and CDR2 (germline): MGHDK, SYGVNS. V shed 5 bases, J shed 2 bases, and the junction held 4 bases outside the gene matches. CDR3 amino acids: CASSSDRANYGYTF. CDR3 sequence (DNA): TGTGCCAGCAGTTCGGACAGGGCCAACTATGGCTACACCTTC.

The chain employs TRBV4-2 and TRBJ1-1; possible D gene TRBD1, 5 bases. CDR3 size: 16 residues. Germline V gene data show CDR1 as LGHNA and CDR2 as YNFKEQ. The V end lost 0 bases, the J end lost 0 bases, and 11 bases lay between the germline ends. The CDR3 reads CASSQDPVRVNTEAFF. CDR3 DNA sequence: TGTGCCAGCAGCCAAGATCCGGTCAGGGTGAACACTGAAGCTTTCTTT.

V usage is TRBV29-1 and J usage is TRBJ2-1; TRBD1 might be the D (6 bases). The CDR3 is 12 amino acids. Looked up from germline, CDR1 is SQVTM and CDR2 is ANQGSEA. V gave up 4 bases and J gave up 7 bases, with 11 bases separating them. This chain's CDR3 is CSVGRGNNEQFF. The DNA for the CDR3 is TGCAGCGTTGGCAGGGGAAATAATGAGCAGTTCTTC.

The rearrangement links TRBV30 to TRBJ2-7; maybe TRBD1 (7 bases). Germline V gene sequence: CDR1 GTSNPN, CDR2 SVGIG (reference sequence). The CDR3 is 13 residues long. With 5 bases removed from V and 5 bases from J, the gap between germline ends came to 16 bases. The CDR3 sequence: CAWAGQGGDEQYF. For the CDR3, the DNA is TGTGCCTGGGCCGGCCAGGGGGGTGACGAGCAGTACTTC.

This chain links TRBV11-2 with TRBJ1-4; the D gene is possibly TRBD1 (5 bases). The length of the CDR3 is 15 residues. V dropped 1 base and J dropped 10 bases, with 16 bases sitting between them. Germline V gives CDR1 SGHAT, CDR2 FQNNGV. CDR3 in amino acids: CASSLVQGGLGKLFF. CDR3 DNA sequence: TGTGCCAGCAGCTTAGTCCAGGGAGGGTTGGGAAAACTGTTTTTT.

This clone was observed a single time. This chain joins TRBV19 and TRBJ2-2; weak D call: TRBD2 (6 bases). Germline lookup yields CDR1 LNHDA and CDR2 SQIVND (reference sequence). CDR3 size: 14 residues. Deletions cut 6 bases from V and 3 bases from J, with 11 bases between. The CDR3 DNA sequence: TGTGCCAGTAGCGGGAGTACGGACACCGGGGAGCTGTTTTTT. This gives the protein CASSGSTDTGELFF. Filled out from reference TRBV19 and TRBJ2-2, the complete variable domain reads DGGITQSPKYLFRKEGQNVTLSCEQNLNHDAMYWYRQDPGQGLRLIYYSQIVNDFQKGDIAEGYSVSREKKESFPLTVTSAQKNPTAFYLCASSGSTDTGELFFGEGSRLTVL.

This chain uses TRBV6-5 with TRBJ2-7; 13 bases are a match to TRBD2. CDR1 MNHEY and CDR2 SVGAGI come from the germline V gene. This CDR3 spans 15 amino acids. The V and J ends lost 6 bases and 2 bases, in that order; junction bases with no gene match: 4. The CDR3 reads CASSSLAGGPYEQYF. CDR3 nucleotides: TGTGCCAGCAGCTCACTAGCGGGAGGGCCCTACGAGCAGTACTTC.

This clone was detected only once. Other nucleotide sequences in the sample specify the same CDR3. V gene TRBV9 combines with J gene TRBJ2-7; D may be TRBD1 (6 bases). The V gene lost 0 bases and the J gene lost 5 bases, with 6 bases spanning the gap. Germline loops: CDR1 SGDLS, CDR2 YYNGEE. The CDR3 has 12 amino acids. CDR3 DNA sequence: TGTGCCAGCAGCGTAGCAGGGGACGAGCAGTACTTC. This sequence encodes CASSVAGDEQYF.

The chain is built from TRBV11-2 and TRBJ2-7; perhaps TRBD2 as D (6 bases). This CDR3 has 12 residues. Trimming took off 5 bases at V and 10 bases at J, with 15 bases between the two ends. Germline CDR1 is SGHAT and CDR2 is FQNNGV. Here the CDR3 DNA reads TGTGCCAGCAGCGCCCGGGGAGGTCCACAGTACGTC. Its protein product is CASSARGGPQYV.

V usage is TRBV6-6 and J usage is TRBJ1-1; no clear D. V was clipped by 6 bases and J by 5 bases, with 13 bases between them. This CDR3 comprises 13 residues. The germline V gene encodes CDR1 MNHNY and CDR2 SVGAGI (reference sequence). The CDR3 protein is CASRRTVETEAFF. In DNA, the CDR3 is TGTGCCAGCAGGCGCACGGTTGAAACTGAAGCTTTCTTT.

J is TRBJ2-1 and V is TRBV28, with TRBD2 matching 14 bases. The CDR3 contains 17 residues. The germline V gene has CDR1 MDHEN and CDR2 SYDVKM. After removal of 6 bases from V and 1 base from J, the junction contained 5 bases not matched to a gene. The chain's CDR3 is CASRRGTSGGSYNEQFF. CDR3 DNA: TGTGCCAGCAGACGCGGGACTAGCGGGGGTTCCTACAATGAGCAGTTCTTC.

This chain uses TRBV5-6 with TRBJ1-5, with D unclear. Trimming stripped 4 bases from V and 5 bases from J, with 7 bases between. This CDR3 is built from 12 residues. Germline loops: CDR1 SGHDT, CDR2 YYEEEE. This chain's CDR3 is CASSRGDQPQHF. Written as DNA, the CDR3 is TGTGCCAGCAGCCGGGGAGATCAGCCCCAGCATTTT. The full variable domain, in which reference TRBV5-6 and TRBJ1-5 provide the parts outside the CDR3, is DAGVTQSPTHLIKTRGQQVTLRCSPKSGHDTVSWYQQALGQGPQFIFQYYEEEERQRGNFPDRFSGHQFPNYSSELNVNALLLGDSALYLCASSRGDQPQHFGDGTRLSIL.

This clone was counted between two and nine times. The chain has TRBV10-2 and TRBJ2-5; TRBD2 matches at 9 bases. The CDR3 consists of 15 residues. Losses at the gene ends were 5 bases for V and 5 bases for J; bases not matched to a gene: 9. Per the germline V gene, CDR1 is WSHSY and CDR2 is SAAADI. CDR3 in amino acids: CASSNLRGGSETQYF. In nucleotides, the CDR3 is TGCGCCAGCAGTAACTTGCGGGGGGGCAGCGAGACCCAGTACTTC.

The chain uses TRBV5-1 and TRBJ1-1; D is perhaps TRBD1 (6 bases). V lost 0 bases to trimming and J lost 5 bases, with 17 bases between them. Germline CDR1 is SGHRS and CDR2 is YFSETQ. CDR3 length equals 16 residues. The CDR3 region has the DNA TGCGCCAGCAGCTTGGGGGGGCCGGGACGAGATACTGAAGCTTTCTTT. Its protein product is CASSLGGPGRDTEAFF.

The rearrangement uses TRBV7-8 and TRBJ2-1; 7 bases agree with TRBD1. CDR3 length equals 16 residues. V trimming: 5 bases; J trimming: 0 bases; junction bases outside the gene matches: 7. Germline lookup yields CDR1 SGHVS and CDR2 FQNEAQ. The CDR3 sequence: CASSPQGKLSYNEQFF. In DNA form, the CDR3 reads TGTGCCAGCAGCCCACAGGGGAAGCTCTCCTACAATGAGCAGTTCTTC.

V and J are TRBV9 and TRBJ2-7, with TRBD1 as a possible D gene (6 bases). Germline CDR1 reads SGDLS; CDR2 reads YYNGEE. CDR3 length: 19 amino acids. V gave up 3 bases and J gave up 0 bases, with 25 bases separating them. DNA for the CDR3: TGTGCCAGCAGCGACTCATTACAGTTGGGGACATCGAGCTCCTACGAGCAGTACTTC. Amino acid sequence: CASSDSLQLGTSSSYEQYF.

The DNA for the CDR3 is TGTGCCAGCAGCGCATATCGGGGTACTGAAGCTTTCTTT. Its translation is CASSAYRGTEAFF. The rearrangement links TRBV9 to TRBJ1-1; D is unresolved. Germline CDR1 and CDR2: SGDLS and YYNGEE. Between the trimmed V and J ends, which lost 3 bases and 5 bases, there was a span of 11 bases. The CDR3 length is 13 residues. Full variable domain (remainder filled in from reference TRBV9 and TRBJ1-1): DSGVTQTPKHLITATGQRVTLRCSPRSGDLSVYWYQQSLDQGLQFLIQYYNGEERAKGNILERFSAQQFPDLHSELNLSSLELGDSALYFCASSAYRGTEAFFGQGTRLTVV.

There are a few counts of this clone. This sequence joins TRBV30 and TRBJ2-3; D is possibly TRBD1 (5 bases). Trimming took off 3 bases at V and 0 bases at J, with 13 bases between the two ends. There are 15 residues in the CDR3. The germline CDR1 and CDR2 sequences are GTSNPN and SVGIG (reference sequence). The CDR3 loop reads CAWSDSQGSTDTQYF. As DNA, the CDR3 is TGTGCCTGGAGCGACTCTCAGGGTAGCACAGATACGCAGTATTTT.

The gene calls are TRBV5-4 and TRBJ2-1; 12 bases map to TRBD2. The CDR3 extends over 15 amino acids. V lost 4 bases to trimming and J lost 6 bases; unmatched junction nucleotides: 5. Germline assignment: CDR1 SGHNT and CDR2 YYREEE (reference sequence). DNA of the CDR3: TGTGCCAGCAGCCCCGGGACTAGCGGGTCCAATGAGCAGTTCTTC. This sequence encodes CASSPGTSGSNEQFF.

The CDR3 DNA follows: TGCGCCAGCAGCCAAGTGTACACCTCTGGGGCCAACGTCCTGACTTTC. Protein: CASSQVYTSGANVLTF. V gene TRBV4-1 combines with J gene TRBJ2-6, with D hard to call. The CDR3 is 16 residues long. In germline, CDR1 is MGHRA, CDR2 YSYEKL. Trimming removed 1 base at V and 0 bases at J, with 7 bases between.

This clone was found once. The gene calls are TRBV9 and TRBJ1-2; tentative D call: TRBD1 (5 bases). The CDR3 is 12 residues long. The germline V gene has CDR1 SGDLS and CDR2 YYNGEE. The germline V and J ends were trimmed by 0 bases and 5 bases, with 5 bases remaining between them. CDR3 amino acids: CASSVEGYGYTF. The DNA for the CDR3 is TGTGCCAGCAGCGTAGAGGGGTATGGCTACACCTTC.

The rearrangement joins TRBV28 to TRBJ2-1; no clear D. The CDR3 is made up of 13 amino acids. Trimming removed 8 bases at V and 6 bases at J, with 14 bases between. Germline V gives CDR1 MDHEN, CDR2 SYDVKM. The CDR3 reads CASLSWQFNEQFF. Here the CDR3 DNA reads TGTGCCAGCCTGTCCTGGCAGTTCAATGAGCAGTTCTTC.

This sequence joins TRBV5-1 and TRBJ2-7; 11 nucleotides align to TRBD2. The junction had 3 bases not matched to a gene; V was cut back by 0 bases and J by 1 base. In germline, CDR1 is SGHRS, CDR2 YFSETQ. The CDR3 consists of 16 residues. CDR3 in DNA: TGCGCCAGCAGCTTGGGCCTAGCGGGAGGTTCCTACGAGCAGTACTTC. Encoded protein: CASSLGLAGGSYEQYF.

This sequence joins TRBV7-3 and TRBJ1-2; D unresolved. Germline loops: CDR1 SGHTA, CDR2 FQGTGA. Trimming cost V 5 bases and J 7 bases, with 20 bases left between them. The CDR3 has 15 amino acids. The CDR3 region is CASSLEGRNLGGYTF. For the CDR3, the DNA is TGTGCCAGCAGCCTTGAGGGTCGAAATCTTGGTGGCTACACCTTC.

This clone was counted once. The V gene is TRBV2, the J gene TRBJ1-1; D is possibly TRBD1 (5 bases). V lost 4 bases to trimming and J lost 1 base, with 10 bases between them. This CDR3 is built from 14 residues. The germline V gene has CDR1 SNHLY and CDR2 FYNNEI. CDR3 amino acids: CASSVGRANTEAFF. The CDR3 bases are TGTGCCAGCAGTGTGGGGCGAGCGAACACTGAAGCTTTCTTT.

V is TRBV27 and J is TRBJ1-1; possibly TRBD1 for D (5 bases). The CDR3 is made up of 14 amino acids. Germline CDR1 and CDR2: MNHEY and SMNVEV (reference sequence). V lost 1 base to trimming and J lost 5 bases, with 11 bases between them. DNA of the CDR3: TGTGCCAGCAGTTTATTACTTAGGGGAACTGAAGCTTTCTTT. As protein: CASSLLLRGTEAFF.

The chain uses TRBV30 and TRBJ1-1; weak D call: TRBD1 (5 bases). Trimming took off 4 bases at V and 11 bases at J, with 20 bases between the two ends. Germline lookup yields CDR1 GTSNPN and CDR2 SVGIG (reference sequence). This CDR3 is built from 13 residues. In DNA form, the CDR3 reads TGTGCCTGGACCCAACGGGGGGGGTTTAAGGCTTTCTTT. This translates into CAWTQRGGFKAFF.

This chain uses TRBV11-2 with TRBJ2-7; TRBD2 matches 10 bases. V lost 1 base, J lost 4 bases, and 4 bases stayed unmatched. Germline CDR1 and CDR2: SGHAT and FQNNGV. This CDR3 is built from 15 residues. As DNA, the CDR3 is TGTGCCAGCAGCTTAGGGGCTAGCGGGAGTTACGAGCAGTACTTC. Residues: CASSLGASGSYEQYF.

The chain combines TRBV6-1 with TRBJ2-7; 8 bases line up with TRBD2. This CDR3 spans 17 amino acids. The V and J ends lost 0 bases and 2 bases, in that order; junction bases with no gene match: 9. Germline CDR1 MNHNS, CDR2 SASEGT. The CDR3 DNA follows: TGTGCCAGCAGTGAAGCCTTGGGCGGGACTAGGGCCTACGAGCAGTACTTC. It yields the protein CASSEALGGTRAYEQYF.

CDR3 sequence (DNA): TGCGCCAGCAGCTTCGGGGGGGTCCAGGAGACCCAGTACTTC. Protein: CASSFGGVQETQYF. This sequence joins TRBV5-1 and TRBJ2-5; 8 positions agree with TRBD2. The CDR3 sequence is 14 residues long. V lost 2 bases to trimming and J lost 5 bases; unmatched junction nucleotides: 5. CDR1 and CDR2 from the germline V gene are SGHRS and YFSETQ.

The chain recombines TRBV6-6 with TRBJ1-3; maybe TRBD1 (6 bases). The CDR3 runs to 15 residues. Between the trimmed V and J ends, which lost 7 bases and 2 bases, there was a span of 15 bases. The V gene's germline CDR1 is MNHNY and CDR2 SVGAGI (reference sequence). The CDR3 DNA follows: TGTGCCAGCACCGAACAGGGTGGCGCTGGAAACACCATATATTTT. This codes for CASTEQGGAGNTIYF.